These T cell receptor beta chains were read from a single sample in a study of blood T cell repertoires in COVID-19. Clones were read by immunoSEQ multiplex PCR, and TCRdb kept only the in-frame ones, dropping some. The sample shows about 150,000 clones, almost 85% of them seen only once. Sequencing was performed on peripheral blood. The receptor source for this set is a human donor with acute or convalescent COVID-19. The donor label of this sample is uncertain. The CDR3 runs from the conserved cysteine through the conserved F or W. The D gene is left open where the match is weak. Clone size is shown for a subset of rows, as once, few, many or a class of expanded clone.

>TRBJ2-5|-|TRBV6-1|TRBD2
TGTGCCAGCAGTGAGAACCGGGACTACCGAGAGACCCAGTACTTC
CASSENRDYRETQYF
>TRBJ1-3|-|TRBV7-9|-
TGTGCCAGCAGCGGACAGATCTTCTCTGGAAACACCATATATTTT
CASSGQIFSGNTIYF
>TRBJ1-1|-|TRBV2|-
TGTGCCAGCAGTGCCGTTGGGGGCCCCGGCGAAGCTTTCTTT
CASSAVGGPGEAFF
>TRBJ2-5|-|TRBV19|-
TGTGCCAGTAGTATCTTCGGCCAGGGGTCAGAGACCCAGTACTTC
CASSIFGQGSETQYF
>TRBJ1-6|-|TRBV28|TRBD1
TGTGCCAGCAGCCGACTGGACAGGGGGAGCTCCTATAATTCACCCCTCCACTTT
CASSRLDRGSSYNSPLHF
>TRBJ1-3|few|TRBV10-2|-
TGCGCCAGCAGCGCCGGGTTCGTGGGAAACACCATATATTTT
CASSAGFVGNTIYF
>TRBJ2-1|-|TRBV21-1|-
TGTGCCAGCCTTAACCTTTCGGGACTAGCGCATCCGGGCTCCTACAATGAGCAGTTCTTC
CASLNLSGLAHPGSYNEQFF
>TRBJ1-3|-|TRBV19|TRBD1
TGTGCCAGTAGCCTGGGACAGAACTCTGGAAACACCATATATTTT
CASSLGQNSGNTIYF
>TRBJ2-2|-|TRBV5-1|TRBD1
TGCGCCAGCAGCTTGACCGTGTGGACAGGGGGAGTCACCGGGGAGCTGTTTTTT
CASSLTVWTGGVTGELFF
>TRBJ2-7|-|TRBV27|-
TGTGCCAGCAGTTCAATCGACCGGGAACAGTACTTC
CASSSIDREQYF
>TRBJ1-5|once|TRBV15|TRBD1
TGTGCCACAACCCTTGCGGGCAGGGGGAAGAGTCAGCCCCAGCATTTT
CATTLAGRGKSQPQHF
>TRBJ2-7|-|TRBV7-4|TRBD1
TGTGCCAGCAGTACCCCCCGGGACAGGGGGTCTTACGAGCAGTACTTC
CASSTPRDRGSYEQYF
>TRBJ1-5|-|TRBV5-1|-
TGCGCCAGCAGCGTGGCAGGGGTGGGACAGCCCCAGCATTTT
CASSVAGVGQPQHF
>TRBJ1-1|-|TRBV7-3|TRBD1
TGTGCCAGCAGCCGCGGACGAACAGGGGGCCTAGAGAACACTGAAGCTTTCTTT
CASSRGRTGGLENTEAFF
>TRBJ2-3|few|TRBV5-5|TRBD1
TGTGCCAGCAGCTCACAGGGGCGTCGCACAGATACGCAGTATTTT
CASSSQGRRTDTQYF
>TRBJ2-3|once|TRBV29-1|TRBD2
TGCAGCGTTGTAATAGCGGGGGCCACAAACACAGATACGCAGTATTTT
CSVVIAGATNTDTQYF
>TRBJ1-5|-|TRBV19|TRBD1
TGTGCCAGCGCGGGACAGGGGGCTCGTGGCAATCAGCCCCAGCATTTT
CASAGQGARGNQPQHF
>TRBJ1-1|-|TRBV14|TRBD1
TGTGCCAGCAGCCTCACAGGAGGGGGCAGGGACACTGAAGCTTTCTTT
CASSLTGGGRDTEAFF
>TRBJ1-1|-|TRBV20-1|-
TGCAGTGCTAGTAAGGCAGGGCGGGGAGAAGCTTTCTTT
CSASKAGRGEAFF
>TRBJ1-4|-|TRBV5-4|-
TGTGCCAGCAGCTTGGATCCAGGGAAGAATGAAAAACTGTTTTTT
CASSLDPGKNEKLFF
>TRBJ2-3|-|TRBV5-1|TRBD1
TGCGCCAGCAGCTCGAGAGGGACAGGTCCAGATACGCAGTATTTT
CASSSRGTGPDTQYF
>TRBJ2-7|-|TRBV21-1|-
TGTGCCAGCCCCCAGGGCTCCTACGAGCAGTACTTC
CASPQGSYEQYF
>TRBJ1-3|-|TRBV5-4|-
TGTGCCAGCAGCTTGGCCGGTATCGGTGGAAACACCATATATTTT
CASSLAGIGGNTIYF
>TRBJ2-7|-|TRBV30|-
TGTGCCTGGAGTTCACCTAGGACTCTTCTGTCGTCCTACGAGCAGTACTTC
CAWSSPRTLLSSYEQYF
>TRBJ2-5|-|TRBV15|TRBD1
TGTGCCACCAGCAGATCGGACAGGGACGAGACCCAGTACTTC
CATSRSDRDETQYF
>TRBJ1-2|few|TRBV5-1|-
TGCGCCAGCAGCTTGGGCGAGGGTCTCTCTAACTATGGCTACACCTTC
CASSLGEGLSNYGYTF
>TRBJ1-6|few|TRBV12-3/TRBV12-4|-
TGTGCCAGCAGTTTAGCTGCAGATTCACCCCTCCACTTT
CASSLAADSPLHF
>TRBJ1-2|-|TRBV18|TRBD1
TGTGCCAGCTCAGAAACCTGGGACAGGGTGAATGGCTACACCTTC
CASSETWDRVNGYTF
>TRBJ2-7|-|TRBV5-6|-
TGTGCCAGCAGCAAGAACAGGGACTACGAGCAGTACTTC
CASSKNRDYEQYF
>TRBJ1-5|-|TRBV7-2|-
TGTGCCAGCAGCTTAGCGGACAGAGCTCAGCCCCAGCATTTT
CASSLADRAQPQHF
>TRBJ2-7|-|TRBV12-5|-
TGTGCTAGTGGTTTGGTATATACTGGTCCACACGAGCAGTACTTC
CASGLVYTGPHEQYF
>TRBJ1-2|-|TRBV5-4|-
TGTGCCAGCAGCACCTCGGTTGGAGGAAATGGTGACTATGGCTACACCTTC
CASSTSVGGNGDYGYTF
>TRBJ2-3|-|TRBV5-4|TRBD1
TGTGCCAGCAGCCCATCCGGGACAGGGAGGGCACACTCCACGGAGTATTTT
CASSPSGTGRAHSTEYF
>TRBJ2-2|-|TRBV11-2|-
TGTGCCAGCAGCTTAGTTCCCACTCGCACACTAAACACCGGGGAGCTGTTTTTT
CASSLVPTRTLNTGELFF
>TRBJ2-1|-|TRBV7-2|-
TGTGCCAGCAGCCTTAATAGCGTTTCCTATGAGCAGTTCTTC
CASSLNSVSYEQFF
>TRBJ1-1|-|TRBV5-5|TRBD1
TGTGCCAGCAGCTTAGGACAGGGGATGGGTAACACTGAAGCTTTCTTT
CASSLGQGMGNTEAFF